This TCR beta chain was observed in a study of shared clonotypes between healthy human individuals. Unmatched junction bases numbered 3, after V lost 6 bases and J lost 4 bases. The CDR3 is 13 amino acids. CDR1 is MNHEY and CDR2 is SMNVEV in the germline V gene (reference sequence). TCRdb keeps only in-frame clones here, not all; method: immunoSEQ multiplex PCR. Of approximately 480,000 clones listed, roughly 79% were seen once; the top ten hold around 12%. This receptor was obtained from a middle-aged woman in good health. Some clones in this sample may be carry-over from other donors' samples. Sequenced sample: PBMCs. V is TRBV27 and J is TRBJ1-5; TRBD1 aligns across 7 bases. CDR3 DNA sequence: TGTGCCAGCAGGCAACAGGGGAATCAGCCCCAGCATTTT. This codes for CASRQQGNQPQHF.